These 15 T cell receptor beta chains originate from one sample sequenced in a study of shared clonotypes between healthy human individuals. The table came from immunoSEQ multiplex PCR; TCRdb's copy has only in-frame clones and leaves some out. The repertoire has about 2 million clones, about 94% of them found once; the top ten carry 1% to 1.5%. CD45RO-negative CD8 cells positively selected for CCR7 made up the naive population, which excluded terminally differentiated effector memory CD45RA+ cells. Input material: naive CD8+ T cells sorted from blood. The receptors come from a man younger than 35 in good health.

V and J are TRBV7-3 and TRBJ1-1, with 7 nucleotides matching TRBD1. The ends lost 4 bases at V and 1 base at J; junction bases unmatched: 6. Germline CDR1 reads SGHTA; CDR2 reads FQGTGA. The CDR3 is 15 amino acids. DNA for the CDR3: TGTGCCAGCAGCTGGACAGGAGGGGGGAACACTGAAGCTTTCTTT. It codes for CASSWTGGGNTEAFF.

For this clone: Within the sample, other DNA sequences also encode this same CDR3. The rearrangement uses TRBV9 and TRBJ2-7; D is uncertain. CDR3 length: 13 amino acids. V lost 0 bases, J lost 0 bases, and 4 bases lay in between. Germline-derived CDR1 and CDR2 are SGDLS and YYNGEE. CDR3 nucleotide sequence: TGTGCCAGCAGCGTAGTCCCCTCCTACGAGCAGTACTTC. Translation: CASSVVPSYEQYF.

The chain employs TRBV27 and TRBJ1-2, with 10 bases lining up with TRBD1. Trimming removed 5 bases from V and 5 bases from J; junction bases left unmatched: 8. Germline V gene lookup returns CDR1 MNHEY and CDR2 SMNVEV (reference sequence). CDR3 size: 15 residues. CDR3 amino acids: CASSPWDRGEYGYTF. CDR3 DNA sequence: TGTGCCAGCAGTCCCTGGGACAGGGGCGAGTATGGCTACACCTTC.

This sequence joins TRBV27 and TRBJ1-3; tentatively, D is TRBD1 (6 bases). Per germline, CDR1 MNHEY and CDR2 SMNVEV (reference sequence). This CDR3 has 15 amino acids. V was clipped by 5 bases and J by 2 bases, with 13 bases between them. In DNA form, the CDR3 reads TGTGCCAGCAGTAGATGGGGGACAACTGGAAACACCATATATTTT. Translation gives CASSRWGTTGNTIYF.

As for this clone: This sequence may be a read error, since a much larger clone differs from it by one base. The CDR3 DNA reads TGTGCCAGCAGCTTATTGAACACTGAAGCTTTCTTT. Its translation: CASSLLNTEAFF. This rearrangement joins TRBV11-1 to TRBJ1-1; D uncertain. The germline V gene has CDR1 SGHAT and CDR2 FQDESV (reference sequence). Trimming removed 2 bases from V and 0 bases from J, with 1 base in between. The CDR3 has 12 residues. The full variable domain, completed using reference TRBV11-1 and TRBJ1-1, is EAEVAQSPRYKITEKSQAVAFWCDPISGHATLYWYRQILGQGPELLVQFQDESVVDDSQLPKDRFSAERLKGVDSTLKIQPAELGDSAMYLCASSLLNTEAFFGQGTRLTVV.

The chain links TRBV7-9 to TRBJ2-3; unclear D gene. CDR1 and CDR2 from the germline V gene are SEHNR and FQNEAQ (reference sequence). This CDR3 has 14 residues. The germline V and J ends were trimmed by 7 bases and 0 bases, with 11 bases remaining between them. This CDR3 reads CASTPRRSTDTQYF. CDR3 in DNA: TGTGCCAGCACCCCCCGACGAAGCACAGATACGCAGTATTTT.

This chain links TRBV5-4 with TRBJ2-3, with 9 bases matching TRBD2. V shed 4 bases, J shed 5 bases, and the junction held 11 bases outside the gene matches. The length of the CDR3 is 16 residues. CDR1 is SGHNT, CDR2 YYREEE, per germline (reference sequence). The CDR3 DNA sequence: TGTGCCAGCAGCATCCTAGCGGGACACCCCCGAGATACGCAGTATTTT. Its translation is CASSILAGHPRDTQYF.

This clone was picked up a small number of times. The CDR3 here is CASSLTANEAFF. CDR3 sequence (DNA): TGTGCCAGCAGCTTGACGGCCAATGAAGCTTTCTTT. The chain has TRBV5-6 and TRBJ1-1, with D unresolved. The CDR3 totals 12 residues. V lost 1 base to trimming and J lost 7 bases, with 8 bases between them. CDR1 is SGHDT and CDR2 is YYEEEE in the germline V gene.

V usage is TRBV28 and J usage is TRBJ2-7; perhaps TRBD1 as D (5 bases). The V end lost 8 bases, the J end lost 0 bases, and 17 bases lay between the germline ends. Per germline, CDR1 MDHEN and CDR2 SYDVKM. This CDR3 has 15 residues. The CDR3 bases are TGTGCCAGCTCCCTCTATAGGGGAAGCTCCTACGAGCAGTACTTC. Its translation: CASSLYRGSSYEQYF.

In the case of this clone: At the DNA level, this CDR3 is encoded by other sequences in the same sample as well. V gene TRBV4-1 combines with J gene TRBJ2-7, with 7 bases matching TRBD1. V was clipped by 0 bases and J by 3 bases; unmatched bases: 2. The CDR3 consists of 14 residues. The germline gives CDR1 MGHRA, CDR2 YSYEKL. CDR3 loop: CASSQEAGGYEQYF. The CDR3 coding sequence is TGCGCCAGCAGCCAAGAGGCAGGGGGCTACGAGCAGTACTTC.

DNA of the CDR3: TGTGCCAGCCACTTTACAGGGGGCCCCGGGGAGCTGTTTTTT. It is translated as CASHFTGGPGELFF. The rearrangement links TRBV11-2 to TRBJ2-2; 9 positions match TRBD1. With 8 bases clipped from V and 6 bases from J, the junction kept 7 bases outside the gene matches. The length of the CDR3 is 14 residues. The germline gives CDR1 SGHAT, CDR2 FQNNGV.

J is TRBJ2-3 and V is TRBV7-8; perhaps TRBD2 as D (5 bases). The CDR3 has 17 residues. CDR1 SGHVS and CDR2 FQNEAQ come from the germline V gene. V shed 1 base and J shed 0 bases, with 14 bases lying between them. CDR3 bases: TGTGCCAGCAGCTTAGATGCAGCAAGGACTAGCACAGATACGCAGTATTTT. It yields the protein CASSLDAARTSTDTQYF. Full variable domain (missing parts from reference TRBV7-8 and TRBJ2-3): GAGVSQSPRYKVAKRGQDVALRCDPISGHVSLFWYQQALGQGPEFLTYFQNEAQLDKSGLPSDRFFAERPEGSVSTLKIQRTQQEDSAVYLCASSLDAARTSTDTQYFGPGTRLTVL.

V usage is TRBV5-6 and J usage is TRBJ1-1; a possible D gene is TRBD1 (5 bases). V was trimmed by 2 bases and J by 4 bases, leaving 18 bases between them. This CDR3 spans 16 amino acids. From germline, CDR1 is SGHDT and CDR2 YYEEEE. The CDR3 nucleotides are TGTGCCAGCAGCTTTCAGGGCGAAGGTTTCGGCACTGAAGCTTTCTTT. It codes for CASSFQGEGFGTEAFF.

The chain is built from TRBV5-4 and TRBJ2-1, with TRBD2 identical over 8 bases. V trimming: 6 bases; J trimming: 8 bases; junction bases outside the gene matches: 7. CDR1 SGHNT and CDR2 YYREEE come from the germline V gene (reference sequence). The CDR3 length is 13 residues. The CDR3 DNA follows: TGTGCCAGCACCCAGCGGGAGTTCGATGAGCAGTTCTTC. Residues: CASTQREFDEQFF.

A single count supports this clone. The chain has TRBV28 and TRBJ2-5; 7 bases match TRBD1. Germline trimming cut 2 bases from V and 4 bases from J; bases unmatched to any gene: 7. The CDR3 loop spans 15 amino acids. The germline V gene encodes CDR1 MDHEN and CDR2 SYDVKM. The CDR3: CASSLSWDSAETQYF. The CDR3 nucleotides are TGTGCCAGCAGTTTAAGTTGGGACAGTGCAGAGACCCAGTACTTC.